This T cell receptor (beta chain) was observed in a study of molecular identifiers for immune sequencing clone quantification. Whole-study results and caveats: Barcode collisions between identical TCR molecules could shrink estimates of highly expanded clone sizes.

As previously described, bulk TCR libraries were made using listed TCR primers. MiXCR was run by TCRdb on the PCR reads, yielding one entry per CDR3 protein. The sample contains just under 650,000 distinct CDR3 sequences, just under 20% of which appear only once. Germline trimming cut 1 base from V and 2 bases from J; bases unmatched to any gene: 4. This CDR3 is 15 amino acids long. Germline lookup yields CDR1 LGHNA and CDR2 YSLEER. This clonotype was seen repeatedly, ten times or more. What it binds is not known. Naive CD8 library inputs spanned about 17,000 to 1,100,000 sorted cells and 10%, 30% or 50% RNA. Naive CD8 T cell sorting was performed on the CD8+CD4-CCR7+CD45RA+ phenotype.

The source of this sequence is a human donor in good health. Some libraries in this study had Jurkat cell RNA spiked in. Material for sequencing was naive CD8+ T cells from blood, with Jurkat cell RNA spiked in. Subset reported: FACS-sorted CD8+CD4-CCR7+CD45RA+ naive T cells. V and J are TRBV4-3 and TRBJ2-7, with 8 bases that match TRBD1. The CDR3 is CASSQGTGFPYEQYF. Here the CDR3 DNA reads TGCGCCAGCAGCCAAGGGACAGGGTTCCCCTACGAGCAGTACTTC.